The 20 T cell receptor beta chains listed next were all sequenced from one sample in a study of siplizumab effects on memory and regulatory T cells. Profiled with immunoSEQ multiplex PCR; TCRdb holds only in-frame clones, not every one. The data contain approximately 120,000 clones, approximately 92% of them singletons. Sequenced input: non-Treg CD4+ T cells sorted from blood. These receptors were obtained from a human donor in good health.

V usage is TRBV18 and J usage is TRBJ2-7, with 8 bases aligning to TRBD1. The CDR3 runs to 15 residues. Germline CDR1 and CDR2: KGHSH and LQKENI. The junction had 6 bases not matched to a gene; V was cut back by 0 bases and J by 5 bases. The CDR3 protein is CASSPPRTGSHEQYF. As DNA, the CDR3 is TGTGCCAGCTCACCACCGAGGACAGGGTCCCACGAGCAGTACTTC.

This chain uses TRBV9 with TRBJ2-3; 9 bases are a match to TRBD2. CDR3 length: 16 residues. Germline CDR1 and CDR2: SGDLS and YYNGEE. The trim removed 0 bases at V and 2 bases at J, leaving 4 bases unmatched. The CDR3 DNA sequence: TGTGCCAGCAGCGTAGGACTAGCGGATTACACAGATACGCAGTATTTT. It yields the protein CASSVGLADYTDTQYF.

This chain connects TRBV19 to TRBJ2-7, with D possibly matching TRBD1 (6 bases). CDR1 is LNHDA and CDR2 is SQIVND in the germline V gene (reference sequence). The CDR3 extends over 15 amino acids. Trimming pared 4 bases from V and 0 bases from J, leaving 13 bases between. The CDR3 DNA is TGTGCCAGTAGTAGACAGGATGAATTCTCCTACGAGCAGTACTTC. This translates into CASSRQDEFSYEQYF.

This chain links TRBV6-5 with TRBJ1-1; weak D call: TRBD1 (5 bases). CDR1 and CDR2 from the germline V gene are MNHEY and SVGAGI. Trimming shortened V by 2 bases and J by 1 base, and 11 bases separated the two germline ends. The CDR3 loop spans 15 amino acids. The CDR3: CASSYVGRGNTEAFF. The CDR3 region has the DNA TGTGCCAGCAGTTACGTGGGTAGGGGGAACACTGAAGCTTTCTTT.

The gene calls are TRBV18 and TRBJ2-1; 14 positions match TRBD2. The length of the CDR3 is 16 residues. Germline CDR1 KGHSH, CDR2 LQKENI. V was pared by 2 bases and J by 7 bases, with 4 bases of the junction left unmatched. The DNA for the CDR3 is TGTGCCAGCTCACCAGGGACTAGCGGGGGTAGGAATGAGCAGTTCTTC. Amino acids: CASSPGTSGGRNEQFF.

The chain couples TRBV7-3 to TRBJ2-1, with a tentative D call TRBD1 (5 bases). The CDR3 contains 13 residues. The V gene lost 6 bases and the J gene lost 6 bases, with 12 bases spanning the gap. Per the germline V gene, CDR1 is SGHTA and CDR2 is FQGTGA. The CDR3 region has the DNA TGTGCCAGCAGGGGGTCTGGGGCCAATGAGCAGTTCTTC. Translating it yields CASRGSGANEQFF.

The rearrangement uses TRBV7-2 and TRBJ1-5; no clear D. CDR3 length equals 14 residues. The germline V and J ends were trimmed by 1 base and 5 bases, with 9 bases remaining between them. Germline V gives CDR1 SGHTA, CDR2 FQGNSA. CDR3 DNA sequence: TGTGCCAGCAGCTTAGGGTCCCACGATCAGCCCCAGCATTTT. This encodes CASSLGSHDQPQHF.

This chain joins TRBV9 and TRBJ2-2; 7 bases are shared with TRBD2. The CDR3 has 15 amino acids. CDR1 is SGDLS, CDR2 YYNGEE, per germline. The junction had 3 bases not matched to a gene; V was cut back by 0 bases and J by 4 bases. CDR3 residues: CASSVAGGGTGELFF. The CDR3 DNA sequence: TGTGCCAGCAGCGTAGCTGGGGGGGGCACCGGGGAGCTGTTTTTT.

The chain employs TRBV4-1 and TRBJ1-5; TRBD1 agrees at 10 bases. V shed 4 bases and J 6 bases; nucleotides not matched to a gene: 9. CDR1 and CDR2 from the germline V gene are MGHRA and YSYEKL. The CDR3 runs to 16 residues. CDR3 DNA: TGCGCCAGCAGCCCGCCGGGACAGGGGTACCTTCAGCCCCAGCATTTT. This gives the protein CASSPPGQGYLQPQHF.

The chain carries TRBV21-1 and TRBJ1-5; TRBD1, the table's D call, was not compared with the DNA. TRBV21-1 constitutes a pseudogene. The CDR3 runs to 18 residues. CDR3 DNA: TGTGCCAGCAGCAAAGACCGGGACAGTCGCCCGTCCAATCAGCCCCAGCATTTT. Amino acids: CASSKDRDSRPSNQPQHF.

The rearrangement joins TRBV11-3 to TRBJ2-7; TRBD2 is a possible D gene (5 bases). V was trimmed by 6 bases and J by 7 bases, leaving 13 bases between them. The CDR3 is made up of 12 amino acids. Germline CDR1 is SGHNT and CDR2 is YENEEA. CDR3 sequence: CASRGLLGEQYF. The CDR3 region has the DNA TGTGCCAGCAGAGGACTGCTGGGGGAGCAGTACTTC.

The chain links TRBV5-4 to TRBJ2-3; 9 bases match TRBD2. This CDR3 has 14 amino acids. Unmatched junction bases numbered 9, after V lost 7 bases and J lost 6 bases. Looked up from germline, CDR1 is SGHNT and CDR2 is YYREEE (reference sequence). The CDR3 spells CASAYGLALDTQYF. The CDR3 region has the DNA TGTGCCAGCGCCTATGGACTAGCGCTGGATACGCAGTATTTT.

This sequence joins TRBV5-1 and TRBJ2-6, with 7 bases that match TRBD1. Trimming took 2 bases from V and 0 from J; bases not matched to a gene: 5. The germline gives CDR1 SGHRS, CDR2 YFSETQ. The CDR3 is 17 amino acids. In DNA, the CDR3 is TGCGCCAGCAGCTTCGGGACAGAGTCCTCTGGGGCCAACGTCCTGACTTTC. Encoded protein: CASSFGTESSGANVLTF.

The V gene is TRBV4-2, the J gene TRBJ2-7, with TRBD1 matching 9 bases. Trimming at V came to 3 bases and at J to 5 bases, leaving 5 bases not matched to a gene. Germline CDR1 reads LGHNA; CDR2 reads YNFKEQ. The CDR3 runs to 14 residues. Here the CDR3 DNA reads TGTGCCAGCAGCCAGGCCGGGACAGGGAACGAGCAGTACTTC. It yields the protein CASSQAGTGNEQYF.

The chain links TRBV2 to TRBJ2-5; 10 bases agree with TRBD1. From germline, CDR1 is SNHLY and CDR2 FYNNEI. This CDR3 is built from 15 residues. The trim removed 5 bases at V and 0 bases at J, leaving 3 bases unmatched. CDR3: CASSTDRGYQETQYF. CDR3 coding DNA: TGTGCCAGCAGTACGGACAGGGGGTACCAAGAGACCCAGTACTTC.

V usage is TRBV7-2 and J usage is TRBJ2-2; D may be TRBD2 (6 bases). Trimming took off 5 bases at V and 4 bases at J, with 11 bases between the two ends. There are 14 residues in the CDR3. Germline assignment: CDR1 SGHTA and CDR2 FQGNSA. The chain's CDR3 is CASSVPGVTGELFF. DNA for the CDR3: TGTGCCAGCAGCGTCCCGGGGGTCACCGGGGAGCTGTTTTTT.

The chain combines TRBV30 with TRBJ2-7; TRBD1 agrees at 7 bases. CDR1 GTSNPN and CDR2 SVGIG come from the germline V gene (reference sequence). Trimming took 0 bases from V and 6 from J; bases not matched to a gene: 5. The CDR3 totals 13 residues. The CDR3 region is CAWSVQGPVEQYF. The CDR3 DNA sequence: TGTGCCTGGAGTGTACAGGGGCCCGTCGAGCAGTACTTC.

A few counts support this clone. The V gene is TRBV7-6, the J gene TRBJ1-2, with TRBD1 matching over 7 bases. The CDR3 is 14 residues long. With 5 bases clipped from V and 4 bases from J, the junction kept 7 bases outside the gene matches. Germline values: CDR1 SGHVS, CDR2 FNYEAQ. Written as DNA, the CDR3 is TGTGCCAGCAGCCCCGGGACAGCCAGCTATGGCTACACCTTC. As protein: CASSPGTASYGYTF.

This clone appeared a single time. The V gene is TRBV2, the J gene TRBJ2-3; tentatively, D is TRBD1 (5 bases). CDR3 length: 13 residues. Trimming pared 5 bases from V and 2 bases from J, leaving 8 bases between. Per germline, CDR1 SNHLY and CDR2 FYNNEI. CDR3 loop: CASSWGLTDTQYF. The CDR3 nucleotides are TGTGCCAGCAGTTGGGGCCTCACAGATACGCAGTATTTT.

V gene TRBV29-1 combines with J gene TRBJ1-6; D possibly corresponds to TRBD1 (5 bases). Per the germline V gene, CDR1 is SQVTM and CDR2 is ANQGSEA. Trimming left V 4 bases short and J 8 bases short, with 12 bases between. The CDR3 length is 13 residues. This CDR3 is CSVGARGDSPLHF. In DNA form, the CDR3 reads TGCAGCGTTGGGGCCCGGGGCGATTCACCCCTCCACTTT.